This T cell receptor beta chain was identified during a study of T cells of healthy individuals. V gave up 2 bases and J gave up 0 bases, with 12 bases separating them. The CDR3 runs to 15 residues. Germline loops: CDR1 SGHDT, CDR2 YYEEEE. This clonotype occurred many times. TCRdb reprocessed the 5' RACE reads via MiXCR and lists one record per CDR3 protein. The sample lists 40,000 to 60,000 distinct CDR3 sequences; 14% to 15% were seen once. This receptor was obtained from a human donor in good health. The chain has TRBV5-6 and TRBJ2-7; D is uncertain. CDR3 DNA sequence: TGTGCCAGCAGCTTCTCCCCCGCGCCCTCCTACGAGCAGTACTTC. Its translation is CASSFSPAPSYEQYF.